This paragraph reports one T cell receptor (beta chain). No antigen is known for it. CDR1 and CDR2 (germline): SGHRS, YFSETQ. The CDR3 covers 13 residues. The V end lost 2 bases, the J end lost 4 bases, and 9 bases lay between the germline ends. Sequencing was performed with immunoSEQ multiplex PCR; in TCRdb, only in-frame clones are kept and a portion is missing. The table includes tens of thousands of clones, roughly 79% detected once. These data come from a study of OX40 agonist ivuxolimab in advanced cancers. The study's findings and limits: At 0.1 to 3.0 mg/kg, clonal expansion of CD4+ and CD8+ blood T cells had occurred by week 6.

The clonotype was recovered from an adult with an advanced solid tumor such as melanoma, head and neck, liver or kidney cancer. The V and J genes are TRBV5-1 and TRBJ1-2; D not certain. The source material was CD4+ or CD8+ T cells sorted from blood, sampled in a trial of the OX40 agonist ivuxolimab. The CDR3 loop is CASSFGQSYGYTF. The CDR3 DNA reads TGCGCCAGCAGCTTCGGTCAGAGCTATGGCTACACCTTC. Together with reference TRBV5-1 and TRBJ1-2, the CDR3 gives the full variable domain: KAGVTQTPRYLIKTRGQQVTLSCSPISGHRSVSWYQQTPGQGLQFLFEYFSETQRNKGNFPGRFSGRQFSNSRSEMNVSTLELGDSALYLCASSFGQSYGYTFGSGTRLTVV.